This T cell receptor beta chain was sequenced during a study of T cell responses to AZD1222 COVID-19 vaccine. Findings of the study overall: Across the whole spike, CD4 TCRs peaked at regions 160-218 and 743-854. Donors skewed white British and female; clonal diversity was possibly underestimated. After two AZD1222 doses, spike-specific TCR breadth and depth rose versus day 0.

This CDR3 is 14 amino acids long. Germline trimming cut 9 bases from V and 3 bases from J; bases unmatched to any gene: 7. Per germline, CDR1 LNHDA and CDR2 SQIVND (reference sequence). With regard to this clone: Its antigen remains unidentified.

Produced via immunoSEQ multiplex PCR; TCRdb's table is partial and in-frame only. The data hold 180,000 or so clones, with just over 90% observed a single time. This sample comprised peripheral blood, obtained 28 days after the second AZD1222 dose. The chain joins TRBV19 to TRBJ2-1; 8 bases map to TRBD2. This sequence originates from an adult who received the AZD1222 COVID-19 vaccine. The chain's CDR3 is CASTGTRNYNEQFF. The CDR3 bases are TGTGCCAGCACCGGGACTAGGAACTACAATGAGCAGTTCTTC. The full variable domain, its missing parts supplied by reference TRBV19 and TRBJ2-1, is DGGITQSPKYLFRKEGQNVTLSCEQNLNHDAMYWYRQDPGQGLRLIYYSQIVNDFQKGDIAEGYSVSREKKESFPLTVTSAQKNPTAFYLCASTGTRNYNEQFFGPGTRLTVL.